These 9 T cell receptor beta chains share one sample of origin, sequenced in a study of cytomegalovirus exposure and HLA in healthy donors. This PCR relied on a set of 60 Vbeta primers and 13 Jbeta primers. Data came from immunoSEQ multiplex PCR; TCRdb stores just in-frame clones and leaves some out. The sample has hundreds of thousands of clones; 77% are singletons. Input material: PBMCs. The receptors were sampled from an older woman in good health and CMV-seropositive.

This rearrangement joins TRBV10-3 to TRBJ1-2; 10 bases map to TRBD1. The CDR3 is 16 amino acids. V dropped 8 bases and J dropped 0; count of bases not matched to a gene: 9. Per the germline V gene, CDR1 is ENHRY and CDR2 is SYGVKD. Here the CDR3 DNA reads TGTGCCATCCGCCGGGACAGGGGACGTACTAACTATGGCTACACCTTC. Translating it yields CAIRRDRGRTNYGYTF.

The rearrangement uses TRBV4-3 and TRBJ2-7; 8 bases line up with TRBD1. The CDR3 spans 16 residues. J gave up 3 bases and V 0 bases, and 7 bases lay outside the gene matches. Germline V gene sequence: CDR1 LGHNA, CDR2 YSLEER. The chain's CDR3 is CASSQDYGDRSYEQYF. In DNA form, the CDR3 reads TGCGCCAGCAGCCAAGATTATGGGGACAGGAGCTACGAGCAGTACTTC.

The V gene is TRBV29-1, the J gene TRBJ2-5; no clear D gene. Germline CDR1 reads SQVTM; CDR2 reads ANQGSEA. The CDR3 contains 12 residues. Trimming removed 7 bases at V and 4 bases at J, with 13 bases between. DNA for the CDR3: TGCAGCGCTTTCACGAGAGGAGAGACCCAGTACTTC. The encoded protein is CSAFTRGETQYF.

V gene TRBV11-3 combines with J gene TRBJ1-1; the match to TRBD1 covers 9 bases. This CDR3 spans 20 amino acids. Trimming at V came to 1 base and at J to 1 base, leaving 16 bases not matched to a gene. The V gene's germline CDR1 is SGHNT and CDR2 YENEEA. CDR3 nucleotides: TGTGCCAGCAGCTTAGGGTACGGGACAGGGATTGGCGAGAGGAACACTGAAGCTTTCTTT. Translating gives CASSLGYGTGIGERNTEAFF. The full variable domain, its missing parts supplied by reference TRBV11-3 and TRBJ1-1, is EAGVVQSPRYKIIEKKQPVAFWCNPISGHNTLYWYLQNLGQGPELLIRYENEEAVDDSQLPKDRFSAERLKGVDSTLKIQPAELGDSAVYLCASSLGYGTGIGERNTEAFFGQGTRLTVV.

This clone appeared once. The chain carries TRBV30 and TRBJ1-5, with TRBD1 matching 8 bases. This CDR3 has 13 amino acids. The V gene end was trimmed by 3 bases and the J gene end by 7 bases; junction bases not matched to a gene: 5. The germline V gene encodes CDR1 GTSNPN and CDR2 SVGIG (reference sequence). In DNA form, the CDR3 reads TGTGCCTGGAGGCAGGGGGCCAGGCAGCCCCAGCATTTT. It specifies CAWRQGARQPQHF.

The V call is TRBV5-1, the J call TRBJ1-2, with D hard to call. The ends were cut back, 1 base at V and 4 bases at J, with 20 bases in the middle. Per the germline V gene, CDR1 is SGHRS and CDR2 is YFSETQ. CDR3 size: 17 residues. The DNA of the CDR3 is TGCGCCAGCAGCTTGAACCCCGCGACCAGCGGAGCCTATGGCTACACCTTC. Translated, it gives CASSLNPATSGAYGYTF.

This clone was observed a single time. This chain joins TRBV5-1 and TRBJ1-2, with D unresolved. The ends were cut back, 0 bases at V and 6 bases at J, with 12 bases in the middle. Per germline, CDR1 SGHRS and CDR2 YFSETQ. The CDR3 contains 14 residues. The CDR3 is CASSLDLGSHGYTF. CDR3 nucleotides: TGCGCCAGCAGCTTGGACCTAGGGAGCCATGGCTACACCTTC.

This clone has a handful of counts. The chain recombines TRBV15 with TRBJ1-3, with TRBD1 identical over 8 bases. The CDR3 sequence is 14 residues long. Germline V lookup: CDR1 LNHNV, CDR2 YYDKDF (reference sequence). With 4 bases clipped from V and 4 bases from J, the junction kept 3 bases outside the gene matches. In DNA form, the CDR3 reads TGTGCCACCAGCACTCGGACAGGGGGAAACACCATATATTTT. It yields the protein CATSTRTGGNTIYF.

The chain carries TRBV2 and TRBJ2-1, with D hard to call. Germline V lookup: CDR1 SNHLY, CDR2 FYNNEI. This CDR3 is 14 amino acids long. Trimming removed 7 bases at V and 0 bases at J, with 10 bases between. The CDR3 sequence is CASNLRSSYNEQFF. The CDR3 nucleotides read TGTGCCAGCAATTTGCGGAGCTCCTACAATGAGCAGTTCTTC.